This T cell receptor beta chain was identified in a study of blood T cell repertoires in COVID-19. In the study overall: T cells, B-cell-depleted T cells, or PBMCs provided the cDNA or gDNA that served as material.

The CDR3 totals 16 residues. Germline assignment: CDR1 SGHVS and CDR2 FQNEAQ. V was clipped by 2 bases and J by 2 bases, with 15 bases between them. Original handling: Estimates of nucleated cell counts were drawn from the amplification of reference gene primers. Libraries were prepared by immunoSEQ multiplex PCR; TCRdb keeps only in-frame clonotypes and omits some of them. That table furnishes V, J and clone size, whereas the DNA furnished D and trimming. Among 300,000 to 450,000 clones listed, around 91% were seen once. Sequenced sample: PBMCs or T cells enriched from blood (not recorded which). The receptor was isolated from a man between 18 and 35 years old who had recovered from COVID-19. V gene TRBV7-8 combines with J gene TRBJ1-1; TRBD1 might be the D (6 bases). DNA for the CDR3: TGTGCCAGCAGCTTACAGGGGTTCATGGGTAACACTGAAGCTTTCTTT. This codes for CASSLQGFMGNTEAFF.